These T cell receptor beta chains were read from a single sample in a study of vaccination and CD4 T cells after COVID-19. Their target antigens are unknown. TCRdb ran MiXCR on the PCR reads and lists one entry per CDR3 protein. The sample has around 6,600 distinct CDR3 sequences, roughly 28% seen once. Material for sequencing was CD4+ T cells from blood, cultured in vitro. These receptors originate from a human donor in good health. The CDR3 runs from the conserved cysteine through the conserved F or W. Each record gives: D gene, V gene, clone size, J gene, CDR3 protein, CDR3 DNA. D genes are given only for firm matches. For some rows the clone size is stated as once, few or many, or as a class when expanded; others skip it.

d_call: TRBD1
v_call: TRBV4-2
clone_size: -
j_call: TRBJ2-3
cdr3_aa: CASSQELTGADTQYF
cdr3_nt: TGTGCCAGCAGCCAAGAGTTGACAGGGGCAGATACGCAGTATTTT

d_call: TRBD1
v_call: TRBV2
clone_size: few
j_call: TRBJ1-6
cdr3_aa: CATAETGDYNSPLHF
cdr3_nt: TGTGCCACTGCGGAGACAGGGGACTATAATTCACCCCTCCACTTT

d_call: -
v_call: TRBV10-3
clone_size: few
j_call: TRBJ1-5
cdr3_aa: CAISESIAGGYSNQPQHF
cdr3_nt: TGTGCCATCAGTGAGTCGATTGCCGGGGGTTATAGCAATCAGCCCCAGCATTTT

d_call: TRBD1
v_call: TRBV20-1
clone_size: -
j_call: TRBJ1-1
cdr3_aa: CSARGDRDTEAFF
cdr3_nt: TGCAGTGCTAGGGGGGACAGGGACACTGAAGCTTTCTTT

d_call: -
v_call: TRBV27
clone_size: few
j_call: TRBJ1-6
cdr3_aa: CASSLQWGSPLHF
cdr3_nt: TGTGCCAGCAGTCTCCAATGGGGATCACCCCTCCACTTT

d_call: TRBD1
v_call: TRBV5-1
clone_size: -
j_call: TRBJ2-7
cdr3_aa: CASSLAPTDRQGYEQYF
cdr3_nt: TGCGCCAGCAGCTTGGCCCCTACCGACAGACAGGGCTACGAGCAGTACTTC

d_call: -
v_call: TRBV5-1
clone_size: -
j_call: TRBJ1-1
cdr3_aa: CASSLEGTEAFF
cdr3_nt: TGCGCCAGCAGCCTCGAGGGCACTGAAGCTTTCTTT

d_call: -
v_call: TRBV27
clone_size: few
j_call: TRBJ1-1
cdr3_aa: CASSLTDYTEAFF
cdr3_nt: TGTGCCAGCAGTTTGACGGATTACACTGAAGCTTTCTTT

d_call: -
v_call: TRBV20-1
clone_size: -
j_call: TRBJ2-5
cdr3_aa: CSASEGSATRETQYF
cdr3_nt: TGCAGTGCTAGTGAGGGTTCCGCGACCAGGGAGACCCAGTACTTC

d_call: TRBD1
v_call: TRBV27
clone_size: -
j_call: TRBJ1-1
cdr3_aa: CGSRPQGADEAFF
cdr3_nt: TGTGGCAGCAGACCCCAGGGGGCTGATGAAGCTTTCTTT

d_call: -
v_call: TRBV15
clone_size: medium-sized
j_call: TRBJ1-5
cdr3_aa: CATSTDKGSNQPQHF
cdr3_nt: TGTGCCACCAGCACCGACAAGGGGAGCAATCAGCCCCAGCATTTT

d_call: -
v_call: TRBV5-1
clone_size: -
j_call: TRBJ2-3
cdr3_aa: CASSGETGKDTQYF
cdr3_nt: TGCGCCAGCAGCGGGGAAACAGGGAAAGATACGCAGTATTTT

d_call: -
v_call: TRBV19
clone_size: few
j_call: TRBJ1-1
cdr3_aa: CASSIALGSEAFF
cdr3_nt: TGTGCCAGTAGTATTGCTCTGGGTTCTGAAGCTTTCTTT

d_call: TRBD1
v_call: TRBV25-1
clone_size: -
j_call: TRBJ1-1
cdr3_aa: CASSWTGGTEAFF
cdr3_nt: TGTGCCAGCAGCTGGACAGGGGGAACTGAAGCTTTCTTT

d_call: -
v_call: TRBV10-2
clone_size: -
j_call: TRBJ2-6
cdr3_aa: CASSPGTYSSGANVLTF
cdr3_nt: TGCGCCAGCAGTCCCGGGACTTACAGCTCTGGGGCCAACGTCCTGACTTTC

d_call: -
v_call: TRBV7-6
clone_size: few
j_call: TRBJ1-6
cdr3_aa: CASSLSGSNSPLHF
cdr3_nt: TGTGCCAGCAGCTTGTCCGGGAGTAATTCACCCCTCCACTTT